A selection of T cell receptor beta chains follows, all from one sample in a study of cytomegalovirus exposure and HLA in healthy donors. Measured with immunoSEQ multiplex PCR; TCRdb has only the in-frame clones, and not every one. Among around 110,000 clones listed, just over 70% were seen once. Material: PBMCs. The origin of the receptors is a boy between 10 and 17 years old in good health and CMV-seronegative. CDR3s include the opening cysteine and the closing phenylalanine or tryptophan. The D gene is left open where the match is weak. Rows give clone size only sometimes, using once, few, many, or a class for an expanded clone.

j_call v_call clone_size d_call cdr3_aa cdr3_nt
TRBJ2-1 TRBV2 NA TRBD2 CAGREGAYNEQFF TGTGCCGGGCGGGAGGGAGCGTACAATGAGCAGTTCTTC
TRBJ1-1 TRBV28 once TRBD1 CASSLRRGRKTEAFF TGTGCCAGCAGTTTAAGGAGGGGGCGGAAGACTGAAGCTTTCTTT
TRBJ1-1 TRBV5-4 few NA CASSGRQGLTEAFF TGTGCCAGCAGCGGGCGTCAGGGGCTCACTGAAGCTTTCTTT
TRBJ2-5 TRBV5-4 NA TRBD1 CASSLGDRGRETQYF TGTGCCAGCAGCTTGGGGGACAGGGGACGTGAGACCCAGTACTTC
TRBJ1-4 TRBV18 NA TRBD1 CASSPRRGQGHEKLFF TGTGCCAGCTCACCACGGAGGGGACAGGGGCACGAAAAACTGTTTTTT
TRBJ2-1 TRBV6-1 NA NA CASRTSGLNYNEQFF TGTGCCAGCAGGACGTCAGGGTTAAACTACAATGAGCAGTTCTTC
TRBJ2-7 TRBV5-1 NA TRBD2 CASSYSGGTYEQYF TGCGCCAGCAGTTATAGCGGGGGAACCTACGAGCAGTACTTC
TRBJ2-7 TRBV29-1 NA TRBD2 CSVEAGTSAYEQYF TGCAGCGTTGAAGCCGGGACTAGCGCCTACGAGCAGTACTTC
TRBJ2-7 TRBV6-5 once TRBD2 CASIHSGGSSYEQYF TGTGCCAGCATCCATAGCGGGGGGTCCTCCTACGAGCAGTACTTC
TRBJ2-4 TRBV7-3 NA NA CASSSGDIQYF TGTGCCAGCAGCTCCGGGGACATTCAGTACTTC
TRBJ1-2 TRBV9 NA NA CASSVEGVTTNYGYTF TGTGCCAGCAGCGTAGAGGGGGTGACTACTAACTATGGCTACACCTTC
TRBJ2-3 TRBV5-1 few TRBD1 CASSSGQGTDTQYF TGCGCCAGCAGCTCGGGACAGGGCACAGATACGCAGTATTTT
TRBJ2-5 TRBV2 NA NA CASHPSGGLETQYF TGTGCCAGTCATCCTTCTGGGGGCCTGGAGACCCAGTACTTC
TRBJ1-4 TRBV5-1 NA NA CASSWSGGRWDEKLFF TGCGCCAGCAGCTGGAGCGGGGGGCGTTGGGATGAAAAACTGTTTTTT
TRBJ2-2 TRBV9 few NA CASSRGGVSNTGELFF TGTGCCAGCAGCCGAGGGGGAGTCTCGAACACCGGGGAGCTGTTTTTT
TRBJ2-5 TRBV29-1 few NA CSVEGLGETQYF TGCAGCGTTGAAGGGCTCGGGGAGACCCAGTACTTC
TRBJ1-2 TRBV30 NA NA CAWSLQGIHYGYTF TGTGCCTGGAGTTTACAGGGAATTCACTATGGCTACACCTTC
TRBJ2-7 TRBV12-5 few NA CASGSTRTGSSYEQYF TGTGCTAGTGGTTCCACACGGACTGGGAGCTCCTACGAGCAGTACTTC
TRBJ2-2 TRBV7-9 NA TRBD1 CASSPSDRGNTGELFF TGTGCCAGCAGCCCCTCCGACAGGGGGAACACCGGGGAGCTGTTTTTT
TRBJ2-7 TRBV7-9 NA NA CASSSGFYEQYF TGTGCCAGCAGCTCAGGATTCTACGAGCAGTACTTC